This passage covers 27 T cell receptor beta chains from one sample sequenced in a study of beta chain features in type 1 diabetes. Of the isolated RNA, all was reverse transcribed, and so the sequenced material was expressed TCRB transcripts. Data came from immunoSEQ multiplex PCR; TCRdb stores just in-frame clones and leaves some out. This repertoire shows 200,000 to 250,000 clones, 9.6% found once; its top ten account for 0.03% to 0.035%. Input material: naive CD4+ T cells from blood. These receptors came from a woman between 18 and 29 years old in good health.

This clone has only a few counts. The J gene is TRBJ2-7, the V gene TRBV29-1; D is uncertain. The CDR3 runs to 13 residues. Germline-derived CDR1 and CDR2 are SQVTM and ANQGSEA. V was clipped by 4 bases and J by 0 bases, with 10 bases between them. The CDR3 loop is CSVVADISYEQYF. In DNA form, the CDR3 reads TGCAGCGTTGTTGCGGATATCTCCTACGAGCAGTACTTC.

Note on this clone: The same CDR3 can be traced to other DNA sequences in this sample. This sequence joins TRBV5-1 and TRBJ2-2; 11 positions match TRBD2. The CDR3 covers 16 residues. Germline CDR1 is SGHRS and CDR2 is YFSETQ. J gave up 4 bases and V 0 bases, and 2 bases lay outside the gene matches. The CDR3 sequence: CASSLAGTSGTGELFF. The DNA of the CDR3 is TGCGCCAGCAGCTTGGCGGGGACTAGCGGCACCGGGGAGCTGTTTTTT.

This clone was detected only a few times. This chain uses TRBV19 with TRBJ2-2, with 7 bases identical to TRBD1. V lost 9 bases to trimming and J lost 6 bases; unmatched junction nucleotides: 7. This CDR3 has 13 amino acids. Germline CDR1 and CDR2: LNHDA and SQIVND (reference sequence). CDR3 DNA sequence: TGTGCCAGCCGACAGGGCTCGGCCGGGGAGCTGTTTTTT. Amino acid sequence: CASRQGSAGELFF.

A few counts support this clone. The rearrangement joins TRBV30 to TRBJ1-2; 9 bases are a match to TRBD1. The CDR3 contains 15 residues. V trimming: 2 bases; J trimming: 6 bases; junction bases outside the gene matches: 10. Germline assignment: CDR1 GTSNPN and CDR2 SVGIG (reference sequence). CDR3 sequence (DNA): TGTGCCTGGAGTAGAACCCCGGACAGGGGCCATGGCTACACCTTC. The encoded protein is CAWSRTPDRGHGYTF.

The rearrangement joins TRBV13 to TRBJ2-1; 11 positions agree with TRBD2. Germline values: CDR1 PRHDT, CDR2 FYEKMQ (reference sequence). The CDR3 is made up of 17 amino acids. Trimming cost V 5 bases and J 7 bases; bases outside gene matches: 13. CDR3 nucleotides: TGTGCCAGCAGCCCCGGAGGTAGGCTAGCGGGAGGTAATGAGCAGTTCTTC. It yields the protein CASSPGGRLAGGNEQFF.

This clone was counted only a few times. The gene calls are TRBV29-1 and TRBJ1-5; 7 positions match TRBD1. Germline assignment: CDR1 SQVTM and CDR2 ANQGSEA. J lost 4 bases, V lost 7 bases, and 7 bases had no gene match. The CDR3 loop spans 13 amino acids. The CDR3 nucleotides are TGCAGCGCCCGACAGGGCCCTAATCAGCCCCAGCATTTT. The encoded protein is CSARQGPNQPQHF.

In this sample, this clone turned up a few times. The chain is built from TRBV2 and TRBJ2-7; perhaps TRBD1 as D (6 bases). The CDR3 contains 15 residues. The ends were cut back, 3 bases at V and 7 bases at J, with 19 bases in the middle. The germline CDR1 and CDR2 sequences are SNHLY and FYNNEI. The CDR3 DNA reads as TGTGCCAGCAGTGAGTCCGGGACACGTCTACGAGAGCAGTACTTC. Its protein is CASSESGTRLREQYF.

This chain joins TRBV19 and TRBJ1-1; 7 bases match TRBD1. The germline CDR1 and CDR2 sequences are LNHDA and SQIVND (reference sequence). V lost 3 bases and J lost 1; bases outside the gene matches: 2. There are 14 residues in the CDR3. The DNA of the CDR3 is TGTGCCAGTAGTATGGGGGACAGGAACACTGAAGCTTTCTTT. Its translation: CASSMGDRNTEAFF.

The chain employs TRBV9 and TRBJ1-3; tentatively, D is TRBD1 (6 bases). V was trimmed by 4 bases and J by 0 bases, leaving 11 bases between them. This CDR3 contains 15 residues. The germline CDR1 and CDR2 sequences are SGDLS and YYNGEE. CDR3 in amino acids: CASSTRQASGNTIYF. The CDR3 nucleotides are TGTGCCAGCAGCACCAGACAGGCCTCTGGAAACACCATATATTTT.

The sample holds a few counts of this clone. This chain links TRBV9 with TRBJ2-2, with no clear D. Deletions cut 0 bases from V and 1 base from J, with 16 bases between. Germline assignment: CDR1 SGDLS and CDR2 YYNGEE. The CDR3 contains 18 residues. CDR3 DNA sequence: TGTGCCAGCAGCGTAGCGCTGGGCAGGATGGGGAACACCGGGGAGCTGTTTTTT. Translating it yields CASSVALGRMGNTGELFF.

J is TRBJ2-3 and V is TRBV5-1, with D tentatively TRBD1 (6 bases). The germline V gene has CDR1 SGHRS and CDR2 YFSETQ. This CDR3 has 16 residues. The V and J ends lost 3 bases and 3 bases respectively, with 17 bases between them. As DNA, the CDR3 is TGCGCCAGCAGCTCACGACGACAGGATGGGACAGATACGCAGTATTTT. Amino acids: CASSSRRQDGTDTQYF.

This clone has only a few counts. The gene calls are TRBV2 and TRBJ1-1; no reliable D call. This CDR3 has 13 amino acids. Trimming took off 8 bases at V and 3 bases at J, with 13 bases between the two ends. The germline V gene has CDR1 SNHLY and CDR2 FYNNEI. The CDR3 loop reads CASSSPRYTEAFF. The CDR3 coding sequence is TGTGCCAGCTCAAGTCCGCGTTACACTGAAGCTTTCTTT. Together with reference TRBV2 and TRBJ1-1, the CDR3 gives the full variable domain: EPEVTQTPSHQVTQMGQEVILRCVPISNHLYFYWYRQILGQKVEFLVSFYNNEISEKSEIFDDQFSVERPDGSNFTLKIRSTKLEDSAMYFCASSSPRYTEAFFGQGTRLTVV.

V gene TRBV30 combines with J gene TRBJ2-3, with D unclear. This CDR3 is 11 amino acids long. Trimming removed 5 bases from V and 4 bases from J, with 7 bases in between. Germline assignment: CDR1 GTSNPN and CDR2 SVGIG (reference sequence). CDR3: CAWARADTQYF. CDR3 coding DNA: TGTGCCTGGGCCCGAGCAGATACGCAGTATTTT. The complete variable domain, with remaining parts taken from reference TRBV30 and TRBJ2-3, reads SQTIHQWPATLVQPVGSPLSLECTVEGTSNPNLYWYRQAAGRGLQLLFYSVGIGQISSEVPQNLSASRPQDRQFILSSKKLLLSDSGFYLCAWARADTQYFGPGTRLTVL.

J is TRBJ2-7 and V is TRBV6-1; D not resolved. The CDR3 is 12 residues long. V was clipped by 8 bases and J by 2 bases, with 10 bases between them. Germline V lookup: CDR1 MNHNS, CDR2 SASEGT. CDR3 nucleotides: TGTGCCAGCGCCCTGGGCCCCTACGAGCAGTACTTC. Protein sequence: CASALGPYEQYF.

This clone was seen a handful of times. The genes are TRBV19 and TRBJ1-1; no clear D gene. Germline CDR1 LNHDA, CDR2 SQIVND (reference sequence). V shed 3 bases and J shed 2 bases, with 7 bases lying between them. The CDR3 has 13 residues. CDR3 in DNA: TGTGCCAGTAGTATCTCTATAAACACTGAAGCTTTCTTT. Residues: CASSISINTEAFF.

The CDR3 reads CASSPTGAQFRYGYTF. CDR3 DNA sequence: TGTGCCAGCAGTCCGACGGGAGCACAATTTCGCTATGGCTACACCTTC. The gene calls are TRBV27 and TRBJ1-2; no clear D. CDR1 MNHEY and CDR2 SMNVEV come from the germline V gene (reference sequence). The CDR3 contains 16 residues. Trimming shortened V by 5 bases and J by 4 bases, and 20 bases separated the two germline ends.

This clone has just a few counts. This chain links TRBV5-4 with TRBJ1-2, with D tentatively TRBD1 (5 bases). This CDR3 spans 15 amino acids. Germline CDR1 and CDR2: SGHNT and YYREEE (reference sequence). V lost 1 base and J lost 5, with 15 bases in between. CDR3 residues: CASSLIGGTGYGYTF. The DNA for the CDR3 is TGTGCCAGCAGCTTGATCGGGGGTACGGGGTATGGCTACACCTTC. The full variable domain, completed using reference TRBV5-4 and TRBJ1-2, is ETGVTQSPTHLIKTRGQQVTLRCSSQSGHNTVSWYQQALGQGPQFIFQYYREEENGRGNFPPRFSGLQFPNYSSELNVNALELDDSALYLCASSLIGGTGYGYTFGSGTRLTVV.

The chain joins TRBV11-2 to TRBJ2-7, with D unresolved. The CDR3 has 14 residues. V was trimmed by 1 base and J by 1 base, leaving 8 bases between them. The V gene's germline CDR1 is SGHAT and CDR2 FQNNGV. The CDR3 is CASSLGPRSYEQYF. The CDR3 DNA follows: TGTGCCAGCAGCTTAGGTCCGAGATCCTACGAGCAGTACTTC.

This clone has only a few counts. The genes are TRBV6-5 and TRBJ2-3, with D perhaps TRBD2 (5 bases). The V end lost 0 bases, the J end lost 4 bases, and 14 bases lay between the germline ends. This CDR3 contains 16 residues. The germline V gene has CDR1 MNHEY and CDR2 SVGAGI. The CDR3 region has the DNA TGTGCCAGCAGTTACTCGGGAGTCGCTCGGGCAGATACGCAGTATTTT. This encodes CASSYSGVARADTQYF.

The CDR3 protein is CASSPSLAGGGNEQFF. For the CDR3, the DNA is TGTGCCAGCAGCCCGAGCCTAGCGGGAGGGGGCAATGAGCAGTTCTTC. The chain couples TRBV11-2 to TRBJ2-1, with TRBD2 matching 12 bases. Germline loops: CDR1 SGHAT, CDR2 FQNNGV. With V trimmed by 5 bases and J by 6 bases, 8 bases remained unmatched. The CDR3 consists of 16 residues.

The table lists this clone with a few counts. The chain recombines TRBV11-2 with TRBJ2-2, with D hard to call. The CDR3 sequence is 13 residues long. Germline V gives CDR1 SGHAT, CDR2 FQNNGV. V lost 2 bases and J 3 bases, leaving 4 bases between the germline ends. The CDR3 sequence is CASSLTDTGELFF. CDR3 bases: TGTGCCAGCAGCTTAACAGACACCGGGGAGCTGTTTTTT. The full variable domain, completed using reference TRBV11-2 and TRBJ2-2, is EAGVAQSPRYKIIEKRQSVAFWCNPISGHATLYWYQQILGQGPKLLIQFQNNGVVDDSQLPKDRFSAERLKGVDSTLKIQPAKLEDSAVYLCASSLTDTGELFFGEGSRLTVL.

This clone occurred a few times. The V gene is TRBV18, the J gene TRBJ2-2; D remains ambiguous. The CDR3 runs to 14 residues. Germline CDR1 KGHSH, CDR2 LQKENI. Trimming removed 3 bases from V and 3 bases from J, with 8 bases in between. The CDR3 DNA reads TGTGCCAGCTCACCGGCAGACTACACCGGGGAGCTGTTTTTT. The encoded protein is CASSPADYTGELFF.

The V call is TRBV7-3, the J call TRBJ2-2, with TRBD1 matching over 12 bases. Germline V gives CDR1 SGHTA, CDR2 FQGTGA. Losses at the gene ends were 5 bases for V and 6 bases for J; bases not matched to a gene: 10. The CDR3 sequence is 17 residues long. The CDR3 DNA reads as TGTGCCAGCAGCATTCGTCCCGGGACAGGGGGCCCCGGGGAGCTGTTTTTT. It is translated as CASSIRPGTGGPGELFF.

The count of this clone is one. V usage is TRBV5-1 and J usage is TRBJ1-4; tentatively, D is TRBD1 (6 bases). The CDR3 contains 14 residues. V gave up 0 bases and J gave up 8 bases, with 11 bases separating them. Germline CDR1 reads SGHRS; CDR2 reads YFSETQ. This CDR3 reads CASSLEGGPEKLFF. CDR3 coding DNA: TGCGCCAGCAGCTTGGAAGGGGGACCAGAAAAACTGTTTTTT.

This clone appeared a few times. The genes are TRBV19 and TRBJ2-7, with 7 bases fitting TRBD1. After removal of 5 bases from V and 4 bases from J, the junction contained 8 bases not matched to a gene. This CDR3 spans 14 amino acids. The V gene's germline CDR1 is LNHDA and CDR2 SQIVND (reference sequence). CDR3 amino acids: CASSRDRSLYEQYF. The CDR3 DNA is TGTGCCAGTAGTCGGGACAGAAGTTTATACGAGCAGTACTTC.

This clone occurred a few times. The V call is TRBV5-1, the J call TRBJ2-2; 8 positions match TRBD1. The V and J ends lost 3 bases and 6 bases, in that order; junction bases with no gene match: 1. The CDR3 is made up of 13 amino acids. Per the germline V gene, CDR1 is SGHRS and CDR2 is YFSETQ. The CDR3 spells CASSSTGAGELFF. CDR3 in DNA: TGCGCCAGCAGCTCGACAGGGGCCGGGGAGCTGTTTTTT.

The table lists this clone with a few counts. V usage is TRBV5-6 and J usage is TRBJ2-6; 7 nucleotides align to TRBD2. V trimming: 0 bases; J trimming: 0 bases; junction bases outside the gene matches: 9. From germline, CDR1 is SGHDT and CDR2 YYEEEE. This CDR3 contains 19 residues. The CDR3 DNA is TGTGCCAGCAGCTTGGTCGGGAGGTCCACTCTCTCTGGGGCCAACGTCCTGACTTTC. Translation gives CASSLVGRSTLSGANVLTF. Based on the CDR3 plus reference TRBV5-6 and TRBJ2-6, the full variable domain is DAGVTQSPTHLIKTRGQQVTLRCSPKSGHDTVSWYQQALGQGPQFIFQYYEEEERQRGNFPDRFSGHQFPNYSSELNVNALLLGDSALYLCASSLVGRSTLSGANVLTFGAGSRLTVL.